One T cell receptor (beta chain) is described in this entry. The antigen is unknown. These data come from a study of CD8 T cells in ankylosing spondylitis. Germline assignment: CDR1 MGHRA and CDR2 YSYEKL. Trimming removed 2 bases from V and 7 bases from J; junction bases left unmatched: 9. The CDR3 is made up of 16 amino acids. Each CDR3 protein is one row after TCRdb ran MiXCR on the 5' RACE reads. The sample has some 39,000 distinct CDR3 sequences, 11% seen once. Overall study results and limits: Reported data indicate significant enrichment of disease-linked clones within matched ankylosing spondylitis synovial fluid. In ankylosing spondylitis blood, a motif of 7 to 9 highly homologous TCR beta variants appeared characteristic.

Sample: synovial fluid, either unsorted or a sorted T cell fraction (not recorded which). The gene calls are TRBV4-1 and TRBJ1-5, with 9 bases fitting TRBD1. The source is a male donor with ankylosing spondylitis. The CDR3: CASSQITGGPSQPQHF. The CDR3 DNA follows: TGCGCCAGCAGCCAAATTACAGGGGGCCCTAGCCAGCCCCAGCATTTT.